This TCR beta chain was profiled in a study of blood T cells in healthy people across ages. Regarding the study as a whole: Age advanced and TCR beta diversity per million T cells fell, roughly linearly.

Primed by a sample-barcoded 5' primer and a J-beta primer mix, a second PCR proceeded for about 6 to 12 cycles. TCRdb itself ran the 5' RACE reads through MiXCR, one entry per CDR3 protein. The data hold more than 900,000 distinct CDR3 sequences, with about 23% observed a single time. The draw of peripheral blood yielded ten milliliters from each donor. Trimming cost V 4 bases and J 5 bases; bases outside gene matches: 9. This CDR3 has 15 amino acids. Looked up from germline, CDR1 is SGHTA and CDR2 is FQGNSA. This clonotype occurred a few times. Its antigen is undetermined. These sequences were also reported in another study, on T cells of mothers and their children. That work adds: The extracted RNA was employed in its entirety for cDNA synthesis, at 1.5 ug per 15 ul. TCR recombination output is shaped by thymic selection similarly in related and unrelated pairs.

This TCR was sampled from a girl aged 2 to 10 in good health. The sample taken for sequencing was blood. The J gene is TRBJ2-5, the V gene TRBV7-2; 8 nucleotides align to TRBD1. The CDR3 DNA is TGTGCCAGCAGCTGGACAGGGCATGCGGGGGAGACCCAGTACTTC. Translating it yields CASSWTGHAGETQYF.